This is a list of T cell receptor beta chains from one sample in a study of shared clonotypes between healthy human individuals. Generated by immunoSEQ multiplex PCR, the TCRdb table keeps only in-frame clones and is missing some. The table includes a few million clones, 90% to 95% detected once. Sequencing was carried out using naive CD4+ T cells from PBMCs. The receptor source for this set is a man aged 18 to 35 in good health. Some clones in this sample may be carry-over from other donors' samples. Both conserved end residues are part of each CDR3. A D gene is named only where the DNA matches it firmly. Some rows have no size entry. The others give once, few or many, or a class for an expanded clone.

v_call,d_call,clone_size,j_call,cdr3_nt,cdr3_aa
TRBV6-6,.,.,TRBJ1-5,TGTGCCAGCAGTTACAGAGTAGTCCAGCATTTT,CASSYRVVQHF
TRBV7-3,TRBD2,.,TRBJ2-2,TGTGCCAGCAGCACGACTAGCAGCTCCCCCGGGGAGCTGTTTTTT,CASSTTSSSPGELFF
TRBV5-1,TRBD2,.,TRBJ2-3,TGCGCCAGCAAGCGGGATCAGGCAGATACGCAGTATTTT,CASKRDQADTQYF
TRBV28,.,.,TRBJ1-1,TGTGCCAGCAGTTTTCTCCAAACGGGACAAGAAGCTTTCTTT,CASSFLQTGQEAFF
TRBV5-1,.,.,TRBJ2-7,TGCGCCAGCAGCTTTTGGGACAAAACCTACGAGCAGTACTTC,CASSFWDKTYEQYF
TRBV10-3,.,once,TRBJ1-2,TGTGCCATCAGGGCGTTAGCAGATTTAGACTATGGCTACACCTTC,CAIRALADLDYGYTF
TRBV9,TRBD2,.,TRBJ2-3,TGTGCCAGCAGCGTAGGAGGGCGGGGAGGGGATACGCAGTATTTT,CASSVGGRGGDTQYF
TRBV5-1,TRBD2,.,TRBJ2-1,TGCGCCAGCAGCCTGGGGACTAGCGGGAATGAGCAGTTCTTC,CASSLGTSGNEQFF
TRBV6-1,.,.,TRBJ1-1,TGTGCCAGCAGTGATAAACGGGCCTGGAGTGAAGCTTTCTTT,CASSDKRAWSEAFF
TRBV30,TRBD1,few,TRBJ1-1,TGTGCCTGGAGTATAGGGACAGGGAACACTGAAGCTTTCTTT,CAWSIGTGNTEAFF
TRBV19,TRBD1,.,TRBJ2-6,TGTGCCAGTAGTATAAGGAGACAGGGAAGCTCTGGGGCCAACGTCCTGACTTTC,CASSIRRQGSSGANVLTF
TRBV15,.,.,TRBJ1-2,TGTGCCACCAGCCGCGAATTAGATGTGCGGGTGTATGGCTACACCTTC,CATSRELDVRVYGYTF
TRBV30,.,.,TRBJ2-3,TGTGCCTGGAATGAAGGGGCCGTAACAGATACGCAGTATTTT,CAWNEGAVTDTQYF
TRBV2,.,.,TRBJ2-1,TGTGCCAGCAGTGGTCTTCGGGGGATTGAGCAGTTCTTC,CASSGLRGIEQFF
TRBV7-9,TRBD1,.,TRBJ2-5,TGTGCCAGCAGCCCCGATCCGGGACAGGGGTGGGAGACCCAGTACTTC,CASSPDPGQGWETQYF
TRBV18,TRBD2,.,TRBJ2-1,TGTGCCAGCTCACCACAACTAGCGGCAAGTCTGGACTCCTACAATGAGCAGTTCTTC,CASSPQLAASLDSYNEQFF
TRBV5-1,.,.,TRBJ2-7,TGCGCCAGCAGCTTGGTCGGATACTACGAGCAGTACTTC,CASSLVGYYEQYF
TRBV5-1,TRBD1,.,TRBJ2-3,TGCGCCAGCAGCAACCGGGACAGGGGGCATTCTCCAGATACGCAGTATTTT,CASSNRDRGHSPDTQYF
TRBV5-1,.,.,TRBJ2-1,TGCGCCAGCAGCTTGGGGCAGTACTCCTACAATGAGCAGTTCTTC,CASSLGQYSYNEQFF
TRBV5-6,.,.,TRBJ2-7,TGTGCCAGCAGCATAGTACAGGGACGCTACGAGCAGTACTTC,CASSIVQGRYEQYF
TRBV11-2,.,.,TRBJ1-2,TGTGCCAGCAGCTTAGACTCTTTTGCTAACTATGGCTACACCTTC,CASSLDSFANYGYTF
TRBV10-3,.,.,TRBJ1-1,TGTGCCATCAGTGAGTCACCCCCGGCTGAAGCTTTCTTT,CAISESPPAEAFF
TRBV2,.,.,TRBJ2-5,TGTGCCAGCAGTGAATCGACCGGCCGAGAGACCCAGTACTTC,CASSESTGRETQYF
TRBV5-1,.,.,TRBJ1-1,TGCGCCAGCAGCTACGGAAGTCCCGCCCTTGTGCCTGAAGCTTTCTTT,CASSYGSPALVPEAFF
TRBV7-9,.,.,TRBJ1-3,TGTGCCAGCAGCCGTTCCTCTGGAAACACCATATATTTT,CASSRSSGNTIYF
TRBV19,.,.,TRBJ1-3,TGTGCCAGTAGTCAAGGACGGCCGACCTCTGGAAACACCATATATTTT,CASSQGRPTSGNTIYF
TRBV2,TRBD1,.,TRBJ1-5,TGTGCCAGCAGTGTGAGACAGGGGGCCTTCCAGCCCCAGCATTTT,CASSVRQGAFQPQHF
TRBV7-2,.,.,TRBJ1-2,TGTGCCAGCGACACTGGGGGTTCCGGCTATGGCTACACCTTC,CASDTGGSGYGYTF
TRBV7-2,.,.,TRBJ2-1,TGTGCCAGCAGCCAGAGGATGGGTGAGCAGTTCTTC,CASSQRMGEQFF
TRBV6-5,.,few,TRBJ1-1,TGTGCCAGCAGTTACACGGGGAACACTGAAGCTTTCTTT,CASSYTGNTEAFF
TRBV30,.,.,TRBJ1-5,TGTGCCTGGGCCCACGGGGGGTGGGCGCAGCCCCAGCATTTT,CAWAHGGWAQPQHF
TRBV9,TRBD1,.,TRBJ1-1,TGTGCCAGCAGCCCGGGACAGGGTCCAGCCGTTGAAGCTTTCTTT,CASSPGQGPAVEAFF
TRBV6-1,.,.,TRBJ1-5,TGTGCCAGCAGTGAACAGAGCAATCAGCCCCAGCATTTT,CASSEQSNQPQHF
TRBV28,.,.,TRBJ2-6,TGTGCCAGCAGTTCCATGGAGGGGGTAGGCCCGTCTGGGGCCAACGTCCTGACTTTC,CASSSMEGVGPSGANVLTF
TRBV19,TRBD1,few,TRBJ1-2,TGTGCCACCAACCGGGACAGGGAACGCTATGGCTACACCTTC,CATNRDRERYGYTF
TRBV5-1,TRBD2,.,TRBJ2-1,TGCGCCAGCAGCTGGGGACTAGTCTACAATGAGCAGTTCTTC,CASSWGLVYNEQFF
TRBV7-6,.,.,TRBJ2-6,TGTGCCAGCAGCTCACCTTGGGACGCCCGCTATGGGGCCAACGTCCTGACTTTC,CASSSPWDARYGANVLTF
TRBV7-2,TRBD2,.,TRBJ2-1,TGTGCCAGCAGCCAGCGGACTAGCGGCAGATGGGTGTTCTTC,CASSQRTSGRWVFF